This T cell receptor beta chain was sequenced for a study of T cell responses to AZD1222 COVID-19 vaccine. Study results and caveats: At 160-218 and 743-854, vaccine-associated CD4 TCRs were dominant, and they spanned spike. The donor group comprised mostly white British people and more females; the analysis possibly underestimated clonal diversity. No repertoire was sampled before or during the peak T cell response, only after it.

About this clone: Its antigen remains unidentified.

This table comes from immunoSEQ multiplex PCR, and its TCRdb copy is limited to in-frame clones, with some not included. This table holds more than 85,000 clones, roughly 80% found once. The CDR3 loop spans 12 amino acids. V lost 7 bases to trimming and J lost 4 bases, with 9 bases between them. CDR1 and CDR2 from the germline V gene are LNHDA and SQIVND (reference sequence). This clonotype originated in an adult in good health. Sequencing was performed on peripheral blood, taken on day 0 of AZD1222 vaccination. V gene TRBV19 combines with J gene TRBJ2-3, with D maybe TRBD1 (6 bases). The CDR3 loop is CASNEGADTQYF. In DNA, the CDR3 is TGTGCCAGTAATGAGGGGGCAGATACGCAGTATTTT.